This T cell receptor (beta chain) was profiled in a study of Ad26.COV2.S vaccination and SARS-CoV-2 variants. The CDR3 is made up of 17 amino acids. V lost 0 bases, J lost 4 bases, and 18 bases lay in between. Germline lookup yields CDR1 LGHDT and CDR2 YNNKEL (reference sequence). Documented treatment: approximately 18 received Ad26.COV2.S at low or high dose, single or two shots; about 5 received placebo; per-sample allocation not given. Day 63 after the first injection of vaccine or placebo was the sampling time. At a Boston site, the person donating was an adult of 18-55 years. The assay was immunoSEQ multiplex PCR, and TCRdb's table has in-frame clones only and misses some. The table has roughly 390,000 clones, 88% seen once.

The TCR was taken from a person between 18 and 59 years old who received the Ad26.COV2.S COVID-19 vaccine or a placebo. The chain joins TRBV3-1 (or the pseudogene TRBV3-2) to TRBJ1-2; tentatively, D is TRBD1 (6 bases). The sample was peripheral blood, taken in a trial of Ad26.COV2.S vaccine versus placebo. CDR3 region: CASSQDGGGASGYGYTF. Written as DNA, the CDR3 is TGTGCCAGCAGCCAAGATGGAGGGGGGGCTAGCGGCTATGGCTACACCTTC.